The clone carrying this TCR beta chain was seen ten or more times. Time point here: patch test 3, about 24 weeks after DPC sensitization. Regarding treatment: therapeutic diphenylcyclopropenone sensitization with weekly scalp DPC. Donors, patients with alopecia ranging from 18 to 70 years old and judged suitable for DPC, provided samples. The entry originates in a study of human T cells and chemical hapten exposure. TCRdb re-analysed the RACE reads in MiXCR, keeping a single row per CDR3 protein. The sample holds about 84,000 distinct CDR3 sequences, 11% seen once. The sequence derives from a woman aged 45-60 years with alopecia areata. Some clones in this sample may be carry-over from other donors' samples. The sample in question was whole blood, obtained in connection with sensitization to the hapten diphenylcyclopropenone (DPC).

Here the CDR3 reads CASTLGPAAYEQYF. Here the CDR3 DNA reads TGTGCCAGCACCCTGGGACCCGCAGCCTACGAGCAGTACTTC. The chain joins TRBV7-2 to TRBJ2-7, with D perhaps assigned TRBD1 or TRBD2 (5 bases each). CDR3 length equals 14 residues. CDR1 and CDR2 (germline): SGHTA, FQGNSA. Trimming left V 7 bases short and J 2 bases short, with 15 bases between.